The 4 T cell receptor beta chains reported below all come from one sample, sequenced in a study of spatial heterogeneity in lung cancer. A single record per CDR3 protein comes from TCRdb applying MiXCR to the 5' RACE reads. In the table there are roughly 80,000 distinct CDR3 sequences, roughly an eighth of which are singletons. Sample time point: sample taken at primary tumor resection. Whole RNA from tumor, nontumor lung or frozen PBMC was sequenced unsorted. Sequences were derived from PBMCs, sampled at surgery. The receptors derive from a male donor with early-stage non-small cell lung cancer.

The rearrangement joins TRBV7-2 to TRBJ2-3; TRBD1 matches at 7 bases. V was pared by 5 bases and J by 0 bases, with 8 bases of the junction left unmatched. CDR3 length equals 16 residues. From germline, CDR1 is SGHTA and CDR2 FQGNSA. As DNA, the CDR3 is TGTGCCAGCAGCACAGGGGCGACTACTAGCACAGATACGCAGTATTTT. This codes for CASSTGATTSTDTQYF.

This clonotype was seen more than once but under ten times. The chain is built from TRBV3-1 and TRBJ2-7; the match to TRBD1 covers 7 bases. V lost 4 bases, J lost 5 bases, and 2 bases stayed unmatched. The CDR3 has 12 residues. Looked up from germline, CDR1 is LGHDT and CDR2 is YNNKEL (reference sequence). CDR3 residues: CASSRTGDEQYF. The CDR3, as DNA: TGTGCCAGCAGCCGCACAGGGGACGAGCAGTACTTC.

The sample holds a few counts of this clonotype. This sequence joins TRBV11-2 and TRBJ1-1, with TRBD1 matching over 9 bases. Germline V CDR1 and CDR2: SGHAT, FQNNGV. The CDR3 has 15 residues. The V gene end was trimmed by 5 bases and the J gene end by 7 bases; junction bases not matched to a gene: 11. CDR3 bases: TGTGCCAGCAGCGGGCGGACAGGGGTTATGGGTGAAGCTTTCTTT. It specifies CASSGRTGVMGEAFF.

This clonotype has a count of ten or more. This sequence joins TRBV5-6 and TRBJ1-6, with no clear D. The CDR3 is 12 residues long. Germline CDR1 and CDR2: SGHDT and YYEEEE. Trimming left V 2 bases short and J 7 bases short, with 4 bases between. CDR3 nucleotides: TGTGCCAGCAGCTTTCAGAATTCACCCCTCCACTTT. Protein product: CASSFQNSPLHF.